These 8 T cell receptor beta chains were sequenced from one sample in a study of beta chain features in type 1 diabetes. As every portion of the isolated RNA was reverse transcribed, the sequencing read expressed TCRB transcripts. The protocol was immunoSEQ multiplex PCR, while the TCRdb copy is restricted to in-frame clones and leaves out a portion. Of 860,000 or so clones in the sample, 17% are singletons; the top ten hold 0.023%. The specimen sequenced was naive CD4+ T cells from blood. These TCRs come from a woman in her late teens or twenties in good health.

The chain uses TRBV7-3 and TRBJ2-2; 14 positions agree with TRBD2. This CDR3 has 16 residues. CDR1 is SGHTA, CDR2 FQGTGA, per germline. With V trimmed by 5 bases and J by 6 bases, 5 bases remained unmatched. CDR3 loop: CASSSGLAGGAGELFF. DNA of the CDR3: TGTGCCAGCAGCAGCGGACTAGCGGGAGGCGCCGGGGAGCTGTTTTTT. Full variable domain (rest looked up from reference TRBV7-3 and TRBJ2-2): GAGVSQTPSNKVTEKGKYVELRCDPISGHTALYWYRQSLGQGPEFLIYFQGTGAADDSGLPNDRFFAVRPEGSVSTLKIQRTERGDSAVYLCASSSGLAGGAGELFFGEGSRLTVL.

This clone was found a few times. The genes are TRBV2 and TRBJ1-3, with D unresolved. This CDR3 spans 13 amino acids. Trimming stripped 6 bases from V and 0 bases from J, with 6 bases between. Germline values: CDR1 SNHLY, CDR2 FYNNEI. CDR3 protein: CASRYSSGNTIYF. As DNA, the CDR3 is TGTGCCAGCAGATACAGCTCTGGAAACACCATATATTTT.

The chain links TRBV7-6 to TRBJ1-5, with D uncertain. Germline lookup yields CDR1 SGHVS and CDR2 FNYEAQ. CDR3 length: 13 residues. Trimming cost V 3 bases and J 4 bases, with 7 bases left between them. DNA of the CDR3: TGTGCCAGCAGCTTTCTCGAAAATCAGCCCCAGCATTTT. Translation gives CASSFLENQPQHF.

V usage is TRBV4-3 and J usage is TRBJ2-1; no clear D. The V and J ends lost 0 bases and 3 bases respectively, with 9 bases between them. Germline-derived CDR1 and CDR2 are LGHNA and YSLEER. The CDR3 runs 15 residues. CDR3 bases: TGCGCCAGCAGCCAAGAATGGCAGATCTACAATGAGCAGTTCTTC. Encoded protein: CASSQEWQIYNEQFF.

The CDR3 is CASSVGQQAYEAFF. For the CDR3, the DNA is TGTGCCAGCAGCGTAGGGCAGCAGGCCTATGAAGCTTTCTTT. The genes are TRBV9 and TRBJ1-1; D is unresolved. Trimming took off 0 bases at V and 7 bases at J, with 13 bases between the two ends. The CDR3 is 14 residues long. Per germline, CDR1 SGDLS and CDR2 YYNGEE.

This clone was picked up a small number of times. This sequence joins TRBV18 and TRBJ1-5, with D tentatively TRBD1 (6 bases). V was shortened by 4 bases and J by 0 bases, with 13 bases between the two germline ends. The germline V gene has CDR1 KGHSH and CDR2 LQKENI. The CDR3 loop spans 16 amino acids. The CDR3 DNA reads TGTGCCAGCTCACGATCTGCAGGGGATAGCAATCAGCCCCAGCATTTT. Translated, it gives CASSRSAGDSNQPQHF.

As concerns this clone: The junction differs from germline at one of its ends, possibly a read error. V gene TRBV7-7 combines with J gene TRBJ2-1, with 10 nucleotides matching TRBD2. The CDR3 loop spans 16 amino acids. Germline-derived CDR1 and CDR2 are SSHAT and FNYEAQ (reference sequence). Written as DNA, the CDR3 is TGTGCTAGCAGCTTCGAATTAGCGGGAGGTGACAATGAGCAGTTCTTC. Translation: CASSFELAGGDNEQFF. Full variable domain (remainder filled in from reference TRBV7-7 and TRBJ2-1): GAGVSQSPRYKVTKRGQDVTLRCDPISSHATLYWYQQALGQGPEFLTYFNYEAQPDKSGLPSDRFSAERPEGSISTLTIQRTEQRDSAMYRCASSFELAGGDNEQFFGPGTRLTVL.

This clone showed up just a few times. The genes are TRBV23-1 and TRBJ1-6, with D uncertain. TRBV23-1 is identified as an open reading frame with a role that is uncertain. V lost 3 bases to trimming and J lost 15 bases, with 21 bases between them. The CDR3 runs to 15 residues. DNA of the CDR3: TGCGCCAGCAGTCAGGGAAAGAGACCTCCAATCGGCCTCCACTTT. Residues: CASSQGKRPPIGLHF.